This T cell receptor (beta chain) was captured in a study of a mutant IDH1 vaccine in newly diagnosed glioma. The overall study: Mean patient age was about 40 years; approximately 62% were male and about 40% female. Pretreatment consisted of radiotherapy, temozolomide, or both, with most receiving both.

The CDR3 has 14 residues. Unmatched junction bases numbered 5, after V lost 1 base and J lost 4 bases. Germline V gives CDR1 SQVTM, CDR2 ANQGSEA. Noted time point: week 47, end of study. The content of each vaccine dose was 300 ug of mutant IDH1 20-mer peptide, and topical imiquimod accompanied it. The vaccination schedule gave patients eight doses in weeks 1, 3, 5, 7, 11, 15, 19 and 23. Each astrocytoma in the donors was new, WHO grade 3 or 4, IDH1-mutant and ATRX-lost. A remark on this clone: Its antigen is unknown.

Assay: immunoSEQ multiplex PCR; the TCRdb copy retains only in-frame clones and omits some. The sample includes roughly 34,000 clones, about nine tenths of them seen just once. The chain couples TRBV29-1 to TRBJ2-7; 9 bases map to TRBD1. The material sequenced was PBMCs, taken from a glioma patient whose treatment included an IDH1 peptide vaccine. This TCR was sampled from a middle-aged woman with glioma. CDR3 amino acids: CSVEVTGTGYEQYF. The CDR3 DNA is TGCAGCGTTGAAGTTACCGGGACAGGGTACGAGCAGTACTTC.